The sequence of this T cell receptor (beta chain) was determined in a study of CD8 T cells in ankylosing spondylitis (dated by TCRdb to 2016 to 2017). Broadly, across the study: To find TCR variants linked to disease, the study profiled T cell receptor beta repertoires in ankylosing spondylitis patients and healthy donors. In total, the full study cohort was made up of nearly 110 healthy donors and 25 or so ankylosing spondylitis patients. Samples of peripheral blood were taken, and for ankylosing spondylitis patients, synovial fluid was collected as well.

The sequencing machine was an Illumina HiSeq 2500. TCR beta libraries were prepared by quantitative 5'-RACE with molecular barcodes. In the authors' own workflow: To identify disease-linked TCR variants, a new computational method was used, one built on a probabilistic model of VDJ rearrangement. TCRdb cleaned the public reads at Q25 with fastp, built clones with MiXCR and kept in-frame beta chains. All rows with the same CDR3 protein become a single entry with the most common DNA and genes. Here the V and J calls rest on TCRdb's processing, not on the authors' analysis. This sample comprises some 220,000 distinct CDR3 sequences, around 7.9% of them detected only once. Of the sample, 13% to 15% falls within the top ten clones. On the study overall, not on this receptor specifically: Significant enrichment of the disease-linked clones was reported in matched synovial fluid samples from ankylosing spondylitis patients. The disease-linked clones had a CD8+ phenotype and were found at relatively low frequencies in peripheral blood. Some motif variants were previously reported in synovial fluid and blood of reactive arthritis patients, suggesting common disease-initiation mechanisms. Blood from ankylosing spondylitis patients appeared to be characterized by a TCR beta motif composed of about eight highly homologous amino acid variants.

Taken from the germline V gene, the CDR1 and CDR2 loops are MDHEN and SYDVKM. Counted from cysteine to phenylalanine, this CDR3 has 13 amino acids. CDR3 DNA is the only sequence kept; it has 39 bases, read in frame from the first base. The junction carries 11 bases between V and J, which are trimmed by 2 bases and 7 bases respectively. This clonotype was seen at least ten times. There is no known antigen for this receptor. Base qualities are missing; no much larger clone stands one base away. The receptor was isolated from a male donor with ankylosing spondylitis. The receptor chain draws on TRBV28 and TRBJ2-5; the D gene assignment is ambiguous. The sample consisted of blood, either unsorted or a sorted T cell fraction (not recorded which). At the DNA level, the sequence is TGTGCCAGCAGTTTAACCCTCTCGCGGACCCAGTACTTC. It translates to CASSLTLSRTQYF.